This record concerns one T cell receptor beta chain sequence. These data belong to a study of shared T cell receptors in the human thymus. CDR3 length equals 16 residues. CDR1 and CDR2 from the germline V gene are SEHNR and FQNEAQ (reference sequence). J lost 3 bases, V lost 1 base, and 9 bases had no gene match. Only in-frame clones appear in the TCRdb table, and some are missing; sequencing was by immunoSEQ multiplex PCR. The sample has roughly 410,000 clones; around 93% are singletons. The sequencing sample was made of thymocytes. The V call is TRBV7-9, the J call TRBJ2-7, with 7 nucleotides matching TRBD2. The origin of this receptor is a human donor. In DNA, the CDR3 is TGTGCCAGCAGCTTAGGGGCCGGGGGGTCGGGCTACGAGCAGTACTTC. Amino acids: CASSLGAGGSGYEQYF.